The 18 T cell receptor beta chains below come from one sample, sequenced in a study of blood T cells in healthy people across ages. A second PCR of roughly 6 to 12 cycles used a sample-barcoded 5' primer and a J-beta primer mix. TCRdb reanalysed the 5' RACE reads using MiXCR and keeps one entry per CDR3 protein. The table shows roughly 2 million distinct CDR3 sequences, with around 50% occurring only once. The sample comprised blood. These receptors were taken from a woman aged 40 to 50 in good health.

This clonotype occurred a few times. The chain uses TRBV2 and TRBJ2-3; D not resolved. The CDR3 spans 15 residues. Germline values: CDR1 SNHLY, CDR2 FYNNEI. The CDR3 reads CANQEGRRPTDTQYF. DNA of the CDR3: TGTGCAAACCAAGAAGGTCGCCGGCCGACAGATACGCAGTATTTT.

As to this clonotype: A junction end diverges from the germline sequence, so it may reflect a read error. The CDR3 here is CASSEQGTYSEQFF. Written as DNA, the CDR3 is TGCGCCAGCAGTGAGCAGGGAACCTACAGTGAGCAGTTCTTC. This chain links TRBV10-1 with TRBJ2-1; D perhaps matches TRBD1 (5 bases). CDR1 WNHNN and CDR2 SYGVQD come from the germline V gene (reference sequence). This CDR3 is built from 14 residues.

This rearrangement joins TRBV4-2 to TRBJ1-6, with D possibly TRBD1 on 5 matching bases. V lost 1 base, J lost 5 bases, and 12 bases lay in between. There are 16 residues in the CDR3. Germline CDR1 and CDR2: LGHNA and YNFKEQ. The CDR3 reads CASSQAGTINNSPLHF. The CDR3, as DNA: TGTGCCAGCAGCCAAGCAGGGACGATTAATAATTCACCCCTCCACTTT.

V and J are TRBV6-5 and TRBJ2-5; 9 bases agree with TRBD1. CDR1 and CDR2 from the germline V gene are MNHEY and SVGAGI. CDR3 length: 17 amino acids. The J segment lost 5 bases and the V segment lost 6 bases, leaving 16 bases of the junction unmatched. In DNA form, the CDR3 reads TGTGCCAGCAGCTTAGACGCCGGGACAGGGAATAGGGAGACCCAGTACTTC. Protein product: CASSLDAGTGNRETQYF.

This clonotype was detected only once. One end of the junction is discordant with germline, which a read error may explain. V is TRBV5-1 and J is TRBJ2-4; D is possibly TRBD2 (5 bases). Germline CDR1 reads SGHRS; CDR2 reads YFSETQ. The CDR3 covers 13 residues. Here the CDR3 DNA reads TGCGCCAGCAGCTTGGGGGAGAAAAGCATTCAGTACTTC. Translated: CASSLGEKSIQYF.

In this sample, this clonotype turned up once. The chain employs TRBV15 and TRBJ2-2; 15 nucleotides agree with TRBD2. Trimming at V came to 0 bases and at J to 5 bases, leaving 4 bases not matched to a gene. The germline V gene encodes CDR1 LNHNV and CDR2 YYDKDF (reference sequence). CDR3 length: 18 residues. DNA of the CDR3: TGTGCCACCAGCAGAGAAAGGACTAGCGGGGGGGCGACCGGGGAGCTGTTTTTT. This gives the protein CATSRERTSGGATGELFF.

This chain connects TRBV28 to TRBJ2-1, with a possible D match to TRBD2 (6 bases). The V end was cut by 3 bases, the J end by 6 bases, with 12 bases between. The CDR3 extends over 14 amino acids. The germline CDR1 and CDR2 sequences are MDHEN and SYDVKM. CDR3 sequence reads: CASSFLGTLNEQFF. CDR3 nucleotide sequence: TGTGCCAGCAGTTTCCTAGGGACTCTCAATGAGCAGTTCTTC.

This chain connects TRBV29-1 to TRBJ2-7; D is uncertain. The length of the CDR3 is 15 residues. The ends were cut back, 0 bases at V and 5 bases at J, with 17 bases in the middle. CDR1 SQVTM and CDR2 ANQGSEA come from the germline V gene. The CDR3 region is CSVEDPVLHPHEQYF. The CDR3 region has the DNA TGCAGCGTTGAAGATCCAGTACTTCACCCCCACGAGCAGTACTTC.

This clonotype occurred a few times. The chain combines TRBV6-5 with TRBJ2-7, with D hard to call. V was clipped by 2 bases and J by 7 bases, with 12 bases between them. CDR1 MNHEY and CDR2 SVGAGI come from the germline V gene. This CDR3 is 13 amino acids long. This chain's CDR3 is CASSYNSGSEQYF. The CDR3 DNA reads as TGTGCCAGCAGTTACAACTCTGGCTCGGAGCAGTACTTC.

The V call is TRBV6-1, the J call TRBJ1-6; D remains unclear. Germline values: CDR1 MNHNS, CDR2 SASEGT. This CDR3 contains 12 residues. Deletions cut 4 bases from V and 9 bases from J, with 7 bases between. CDR3 sequence reads: CASSVSSSPLHF. The CDR3 DNA sequence: TGTGCCAGCAGTGTAAGTTCTTCACCCCTCCACTTT.

This clonotype came up once. The chain couples TRBV20-1 to TRBJ1-2, with a possible D match to TRBD1 (5 bases). V lost 7 bases to trimming and J lost 3 bases, with 18 bases between them. The CDR3 runs 14 residues. The germline V gene has CDR1 DFQATT and CDR2 SNEGSKA (reference sequence). The CDR3 region has the DNA TGCAGTGTTTTGAAATCCGGGACTCACTATGGCTACACCTTC. This codes for CSVLKSGTHYGYTF.

The rearrangement links TRBV7-2 to TRBJ2-7, with TRBD2 matching 9 bases. The germline V gene has CDR1 SGHTA and CDR2 FQGNSA. This CDR3 has 14 residues. V was pared by 4 bases and J by 5 bases, with 6 bases of the junction left unmatched. In DNA form, the CDR3 reads TGTGCCAGCAGCTCGGGGACTAGCAGCAACGAGCAGTACTTC. It is translated as CASSSGTSSNEQYF.

This chain joins TRBV6-1 and TRBJ2-1, with 7 nucleotides matching TRBD2. Unmatched junction bases numbered 3, after V lost 7 bases and J lost 3 bases. Per germline, CDR1 MNHNS and CDR2 SASEGT. CDR3 size: 13 residues. The CDR3 protein is CASKPGGYNEQFF. The CDR3 DNA is TGTGCCAGCAAACCGGGGGGCTACAATGAGCAGTTCTTC.

This clonotype was counted once. This sequence joins TRBV2 and TRBJ1-6; no reliable D call. Germline-derived CDR1 and CDR2 are SNHLY and FYNNEI. The CDR3 covers 15 residues. V lost 6 bases and J lost 6, with 15 bases in between. In DNA form, the CDR3 reads TGTGCCAGCAGGGAGACGACGGGTTCTAATTCACCCCTCCACTTT. It is translated as CASRETTGSNSPLHF.

Ten or more counts support this clonotype. Mismatch with germline at one junction end may stem from a read error. J is TRBJ2-3 and V is TRBV5-1; 11 nucleotides match TRBD2. This CDR3 is 15 amino acids long. The germline gives CDR1 SGHRS, CDR2 YFSETQ. CDR3 sequence reads: CASSLASGGPDTQYF. In DNA, the CDR3 is TGTGCCAGCAGTTTAGCTAGCGGGGGGCCAGATACGCAGTATTTT.

The V gene is TRBV7-2, the J gene TRBJ2-1; the match to TRBD2 covers 13 bases. The germline gives CDR1 SGHTA, CDR2 FQGNSA. CDR3 length: 16 amino acids. V shed 5 bases and J 5 bases; nucleotides not matched to a gene: 6. CDR3 sequence: CASSTWTSGGNNEQFF. The DNA of the CDR3 is TGTGCCAGCAGCACATGGACTAGCGGGGGAAACAATGAGCAGTTCTTC.

This chain connects TRBV2 to TRBJ2-6, with D hard to call. The germline CDR1 and CDR2 sequences are SNHLY and FYNNEI. Trimming took off 8 bases at V and 2 bases at J, with 13 bases between the two ends. The CDR3 has 15 residues. The CDR3 here is CASHPDPPGANVLTF. The CDR3 bases are TGTGCCAGCCACCCCGACCCACCTGGGGCCAACGTCCTGACTTTC.

The chain's CDR3 is CASSSPQGGQETQYF. The CDR3 DNA follows: TGCGCCAGCAGCTCTCCACAAGGGGGGCAAGAGACCCAGTACTTC. The V gene is TRBV5-1, the J gene TRBJ2-5; tentatively, D is TRBD1 or TRBD2 (6 bases each). V was clipped by 3 bases and J by 2 bases, with 14 bases between them. The CDR3 covers 15 residues. The germline V gene has CDR1 SGHRS and CDR2 YFSETQ. Full variable domain (outside the CDR3, taken from reference TRBV5-1 and TRBJ2-5): KAGVTQTPRYLIKTRGQQVTLSCSPISGHRSVSWYQQTPGQGLQFLFEYFSETQRNKGNFPGRFSGRQFSNSRSEMNVSTLELGDSALYLCASSSPQGGQETQYFGPGTRLLVL.